This TCR beta chain derives from a study of CD4+ T cells in melanoma. This clone was detected only a few times. Antigen: not known. Study conclusions and caveats: Neoantigen-specific CD4+ T cells in melanoma reportedly had diverse differentiation states. A reported correlation linked neoantigen-specific CD4+ T cells to CD8+, macrophage and B cell function.

Measured with immunoSEQ multiplex PCR; TCRdb has only the in-frame clones, and not every one. The sample records 7,500 to 9,500 clones, about 72% being singletons. The sequence came from a human donor with melanoma. Sequencing was carried out using cells from a culture (not recorded whether cultured in vitro).

In DNA, the CDR3 is TGTGCCAGCAGCTCCAACACAGGGGGCAGGAATTCACCCCTCCACTTT. It translates to CASSSNTGGRNSPLHF. The chain joins TRBV7-9 to TRBJ1-6; TRBD1 agrees at 9 bases. The CDR3 contains 16 residues. Trimming at V came to 4 bases and at J to 7 bases, leaving 8 bases not matched to a gene. Germline CDR1 SEHNR, CDR2 FQNEAQ (reference sequence).